The rows below give T cell receptor beta chains drawn from one sample of a study of blood T cell repertoires in COVID-19. Some clones are missing from TCRdb's copy, which holds only in-frame ones; the method was immunoSEQ multiplex PCR. Here the sample spans 150,000 to 200,000 clones, approximately 80% being singletons. The sequenced material came from peripheral blood. The receptors were sampled from a woman older than 75 with active or convalescent COVID-19. Each CDR3 is given with its conserved first and last residue. The order of the fields is J gene, clone size, V gene, D gene, CDR3 DNA, CDR3 protein. A D gene is named only where the DNA matches it firmly. Clone size, where shown, is once, few, many, or a class for clones that have expanded.

j_gene: TRBJ1-6; abundance: once; v_gene: TRBV6-5; d_gene: NA; CDR3nt: TGTGCCAGCCAACAGGCGTCCCGTTCCTCACCCCTCCACTTT; CDR3aa: CASQQASRSSPLHF
j_gene: TRBJ2-3; abundance: NA; v_gene: TRBV18; d_gene: TRBD1; CDR3nt: TGTGCCAGCTCACGTACCTTTCCGGGACAGTCAGAAACTAGCACAGATACGCAGTATTTT; CDR3aa: CASSRTFPGQSETSTDTQYF
j_gene: TRBJ2-7; abundance: few; v_gene: TRBV7-2; d_gene: TRBD1; CDR3nt: TGTGCCAGCAGCGAGGGACAGGGGGCCTCCTACGAGCAGTACTTC; CDR3aa: CASSEGQGASYEQYF
j_gene: TRBJ1-1; abundance: NA; v_gene: TRBV19; d_gene: NA; CDR3nt: TGTGCCAGTAATCCCACAGGAGAGAACACTGAAGCTTTCTTT; CDR3aa: CASNPTGENTEAFF
j_gene: TRBJ1-2; abundance: NA; v_gene: TRBV19; d_gene: NA; CDR3nt: TGTGCCAGTAGTCAGGACAGTGGGGACTATGGCTACACCTTC; CDR3aa: CASSQDSGDYGYTF
j_gene: TRBJ1-2; abundance: NA; v_gene: TRBV7-2; d_gene: TRBD1; CDR3nt: TGTGCCAGCAGCTTAGTGAGCTGGACAGGGGGCGGTTATGGCTACACCTTC; CDR3aa: CASSLVSWTGGGYGYTF
j_gene: TRBJ2-2; abundance: NA; v_gene: TRBV9; d_gene: NA; CDR3nt: TGTGCCAGCAGCGTAGCAGGAGGGAACACCGGGGAGCTGTTTTTT; CDR3aa: CASSVAGGNTGELFF
j_gene: TRBJ1-2; abundance: few; v_gene: TRBV10-2; d_gene: TRBD1; CDR3nt: TGCGCCAGCACCAACGACCGGGACAGGGGTACCGATGGCTACACCTTC; CDR3aa: CASTNDRDRGTDGYTF
j_gene: TRBJ1-2; abundance: NA; v_gene: TRBV11-2; d_gene: NA; CDR3nt: TGTGCCAGCAGCTCCCACAGGGCGTCAGGCTACACCTTC; CDR3aa: CASSSHRASGYTF
j_gene: TRBJ1-1; abundance: NA; v_gene: TRBV5-1; d_gene: TRBD1; CDR3nt: TGCGCCAGCAGCCCCCAGGGACAGGGGCTGAACACTGAAGCTTTCTTT; CDR3aa: CASSPQGQGLNTEAFF
j_gene: TRBJ1-2; abundance: NA; v_gene: TRBV18; d_gene: TRBD1; CDR3nt: TGTGCCAGCTCACCAGGGACAGGACGGGGCTACACCTTC; CDR3aa: CASSPGTGRGYTF
j_gene: TRBJ1-1; abundance: NA; v_gene: TRBV19; d_gene: NA; CDR3nt: TGTGCCAGTAGTATGGTGGGGGGGAACACTGAAGCTTTCTTT; CDR3aa: CASSMVGGNTEAFF
j_gene: TRBJ1-2; abundance: few; v_gene: TRBV27; d_gene: NA; CDR3nt: TGTGCCAGCAGTTTATCGTGGGAGGGTGGCTACACCTTC; CDR3aa: CASSLSWEGGYTF
j_gene: TRBJ2-7; abundance: NA; v_gene: TRBV20-1; d_gene: NA; CDR3nt: TGCAGTGCCCAGGACACCTACGAGCAGTACTTC; CDR3aa: CSAQDTYEQYF
j_gene: TRBJ2-1; abundance: NA; v_gene: TRBV10-3; d_gene: NA; CDR3nt: TGTGCCATCAGTGAGAGGGGGGGGGCAGCCTCTGAGGAGCAGTTCTTC; CDR3aa: CAISERGGAASEEQFF
j_gene: TRBJ1-1; abundance: NA; v_gene: TRBV19; d_gene: TRBD1; CDR3nt: TGTGCCAGTAGTATTCCGGGACAGGGGAACACTGAAGCTTTCTTT; CDR3aa: CASSIPGQGNTEAFF
j_gene: TRBJ2-5; abundance: NA; v_gene: TRBV7-8; d_gene: TRBD2; CDR3nt: TGTGCCAGCAGCTTCTTTAGCGGGGGGGGTGAGACCCAGTACTTC; CDR3aa: CASSFFSGGGETQYF
j_gene: TRBJ2-7; abundance: NA; v_gene: TRBV5-6; d_gene: TRBD2; CDR3nt: TGTGCCAGCAGCTTGGCTAGCGGGGGGAACAAGCAGTACTTC; CDR3aa: CASSLASGGNKQYF
j_gene: TRBJ2-1; abundance: NA; v_gene: TRBV11-3; d_gene: TRBD2; CDR3nt: TGTGCCAGCAGCCGCGGGACTAGCGGGGGGGCAAATGAGCAGTTCTTC; CDR3aa: CASSRGTSGGANEQFF
j_gene: TRBJ2-7; abundance: NA; v_gene: TRBV9; d_gene: NA; CDR3nt: TGTGCCAGCAGCGTAGGTCAGGGATACACCTACGAGCAGTACTTC; CDR3aa: CASSVGQGYTYEQYF
j_gene: TRBJ2-5; abundance: NA; v_gene: TRBV5-8; d_gene: NA; CDR3nt: TGTGCCAGCAGCTTGGGGCAGATAGAGACCCAGTACTTC; CDR3aa: CASSLGQIETQYF
j_gene: TRBJ2-1; abundance: NA; v_gene: TRBV5-1; d_gene: TRBD2; CDR3nt: TGCGCCAGCAGCTTGGTGAGCGGGGGGAGGTATGAGCAGTTCTTC; CDR3aa: CASSLVSGGRYEQFF
j_gene: TRBJ2-5; abundance: NA; v_gene: TRBV7-2; d_gene: TRBD2; CDR3nt: TGTGCCAGCAGCTTCGCGGGGGGGCAAGAGACCCAGTACTTC; CDR3aa: CASSFAGGQETQYF
j_gene: TRBJ2-7; abundance: NA; v_gene: TRBV11-2; d_gene: NA; CDR3nt: TGTGCCAGCAGCTTAGGTCAGGGAACCTACGAGCAGTACTTC; CDR3aa: CASSLGQGTYEQYF
j_gene: TRBJ1-6; abundance: NA; v_gene: TRBV5-6; d_gene: NA; CDR3nt: TGTGCCAGCAGTCTGGAGAGAGATAATTCACCCCTCCACTTT; CDR3aa: CASSLERDNSPLHF
j_gene: TRBJ2-6; abundance: NA; v_gene: TRBV5-4; d_gene: NA; CDR3nt: TGTGCCAGCAGCCAACTCGGTGACTCTGGGGCCAACGTCCTGACTTTC; CDR3aa: CASSQLGDSGANVLTF
j_gene: TRBJ2-3; abundance: once; v_gene: TRBV4-1; d_gene: TRBD2; CDR3nt: TGCGCCAGCACGGGGGGGTTCACAGATACGCAGTATTTT; CDR3aa: CASTGGFTDTQYF
j_gene: TRBJ1-2; abundance: NA; v_gene: TRBV11-2; d_gene: TRBD1; CDR3nt: TGTGCCAGCAGCGACTACAGGGGGCCGGTCGCTTATGGCTACACCTTC; CDR3aa: CASSDYRGPVAYGYTF
j_gene: TRBJ2-1; abundance: few; v_gene: TRBV7-9; d_gene: NA; CDR3nt: TGTGCCAGCAGCTCACAACGGGACATCTACAATGAGCAGTTCTTC; CDR3aa: CASSSQRDIYNEQFF
j_gene: TRBJ2-3; abundance: NA; v_gene: TRBV11-3; d_gene: TRBD2; CDR3nt: TGTGCCAGCAGCCAAACCGGGACTAGCCCCCGGGGCACAGATACGCAGTATTTT; CDR3aa: CASSQTGTSPRGTDTQYF
j_gene: TRBJ1-2; abundance: once; v_gene: TRBV7-3; d_gene: TRBD1; CDR3nt: TGTGCCAGCAGCCCGGGGACAGGCCTTAACTATGGCTACACCTTC; CDR3aa: CASSPGTGLNYGYTF
j_gene: TRBJ1-1; abundance: NA; v_gene: TRBV6-5; d_gene: TRBD1; CDR3nt: TGTGCCAGCAGTTACCGGGACAGCTGGAACACTGAAGCTTTCTTT; CDR3aa: CASSYRDSWNTEAFF
j_gene: TRBJ1-5; abundance: few; v_gene: TRBV7-2; d_gene: NA; CDR3nt: TGTGCCAGCAGCTTAACTTCGGATCAGCCCCAGCATTTT; CDR3aa: CASSLTSDQPQHF